Reported below is one T cell receptor beta chain. This table comes from immunoSEQ multiplex PCR, and its TCRdb copy is limited to in-frame clones, with some not included. The table includes roughly 150,000 clones, 75% to 85% detected once. This entry comes from a study of blood T cell repertoires in COVID-19. Background on the study: Collection of acute and convalescent COVID-19 samples took place in the United States, Italy and Spain. T cells, B-cell-depleted T cells, or PBMCs provided the cDNA or gDNA that served as material.

This sequence was found in a woman between 45 and 65 years old with acute or convalescent COVID-19. The sequenced material came from peripheral blood.

Here the CDR3 reads CASSPGWTSGGNEQFF. The DNA for the CDR3 is TGTGCCAGCAGCCCCGGCTGGACTAGCGGGGGAAATGAGCAGTTCTTC. The chain uses TRBV7-3 and TRBJ2-1; 13 bases are a match to TRBD2. The J segment lost 7 bases and the V segment lost 5 bases, leaving 8 bases of the junction unmatched. The germline CDR1 and CDR2 sequences are SGHTA and FQGTGA. This CDR3 has 16 amino acids. Combining the CDR3 with reference TRBV7-3 and TRBJ2-1 gives the whole variable domain GAGVSQTPSNKVTEKGKYVELRCDPISGHTALYWYRQSLGQGPEFLIYFQGTGAADDSGLPNDRFFAVRPEGSVSTLKIQRTERGDSAVYLCASSPGWTSGGNEQFFGPGTRLTVL.